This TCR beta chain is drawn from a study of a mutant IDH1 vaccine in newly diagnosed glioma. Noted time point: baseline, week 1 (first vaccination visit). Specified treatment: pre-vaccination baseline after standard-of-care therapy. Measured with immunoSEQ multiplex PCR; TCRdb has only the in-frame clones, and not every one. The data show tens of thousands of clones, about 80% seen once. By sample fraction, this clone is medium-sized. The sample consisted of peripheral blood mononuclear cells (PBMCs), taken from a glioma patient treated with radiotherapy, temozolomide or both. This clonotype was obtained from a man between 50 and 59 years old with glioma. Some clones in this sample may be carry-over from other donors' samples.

CDR3 in DNA: TGTGCCAGCAGCCAAGAAAGCGGGAGCTCCTACGAGCAGTACTTC. This codes for CASSQESGSSYEQYF. This rearrangement joins TRBV4-2 to TRBJ2-7; 8 bases are a match to TRBD2. The CDR3 consists of 15 residues. J was trimmed by 0 bases and V by 0 bases; bases with no gene match: 1. Germline lookup yields CDR1 LGHNA and CDR2 YNFKEQ.